One TCR beta chain is described in this entry. The data derive from a study of blood T cell repertoires in COVID-19. For the study at large: The study drew acute and convalescent COVID-19 samples from the United States, Italy and Spain. T cells, B-cell-depleted T cells, or PBMCs provided the cDNA or gDNA that served as material.

Clones were sequenced by immunoSEQ multiplex PCR, and TCRdb holds only the in-frame ones, with some missing. The sample has approximately 140,000 clones, roughly 80% seen once. V dropped 6 bases and J dropped 2; count of bases not matched to a gene: 17. Germline CDR1 and CDR2: LNHDA and SQIVND (reference sequence). The CDR3 totals 18 residues. Sequencing input: peripheral blood. The chain carries TRBV19 and TRBJ1-2; TRBD1 matches at 8 bases. This TCR was recovered from a man in his forties or fifties with acute or convalescent COVID-19. CDR3 sequence reads: CASSRTLGTGAINYGYTF. The CDR3 nucleotides are TGTGCCAGTAGCCGAACCCTAGGGACAGGCGCAATAAACTATGGCTACACCTTC.